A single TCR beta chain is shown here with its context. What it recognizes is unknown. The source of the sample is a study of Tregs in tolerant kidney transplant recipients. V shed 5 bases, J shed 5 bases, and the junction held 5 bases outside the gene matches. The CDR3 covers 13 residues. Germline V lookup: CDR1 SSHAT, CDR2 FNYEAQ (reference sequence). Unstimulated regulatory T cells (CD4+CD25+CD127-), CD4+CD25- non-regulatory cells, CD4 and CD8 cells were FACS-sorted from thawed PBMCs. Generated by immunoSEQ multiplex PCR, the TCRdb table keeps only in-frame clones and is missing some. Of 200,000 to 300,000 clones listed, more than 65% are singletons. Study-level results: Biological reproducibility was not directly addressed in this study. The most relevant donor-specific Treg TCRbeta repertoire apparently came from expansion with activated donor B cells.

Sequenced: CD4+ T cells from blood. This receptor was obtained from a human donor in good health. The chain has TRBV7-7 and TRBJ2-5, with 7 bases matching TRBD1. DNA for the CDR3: TGTGCCAGCAGCCTGGACAGGACGGAGACCCAGTACTTC. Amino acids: CASSLDRTETQYF.